This T cell receptor beta chain was recorded in a study of T-cell memory formation after mild COVID-19. As regards this clonotype: Its cognate antigen is unknown.

TCRdb reanalysed the 5' RACE reads using MiXCR and keeps one entry per CDR3 protein. The table shows approximately 440,000 distinct CDR3 sequences, with around 19% occurring only once. Notes on the study in general: Among clones contracting day 15 to 85, CD4/CD8 was balanced, whereas later expanders leaned CD4+. CD4+ clones that contracted lay mainly in CM and EM; CD8+ ones lay in EMRA. Cross-reactive memory seemingly joined, as some responding clones were found in pre-infection memory.

Germline V gene lookup returns CDR1 MGHRA and CDR2 YSYEKL. The CDR3 runs to 16 residues. J was trimmed by 5 bases and V by 3 bases; bases with no gene match: 8. This sequence joins TRBV4-1 and TRBJ2-7; TRBD1 agrees at 12 bases. Sequencing input: PBMCs or a T cell subset sorted from them (not recorded which). This sequence was found in an adult woman who had mild COVID-19 (a few samples of this study predate the infection). Cell type and time point are not known. CDR3 residues: CASSHWAGTGGNEQYF. The CDR3 DNA reads as TGCGCCAGCAGCCACTGGGCCGGGACAGGGGGCAACGAGCAGTACTTC.